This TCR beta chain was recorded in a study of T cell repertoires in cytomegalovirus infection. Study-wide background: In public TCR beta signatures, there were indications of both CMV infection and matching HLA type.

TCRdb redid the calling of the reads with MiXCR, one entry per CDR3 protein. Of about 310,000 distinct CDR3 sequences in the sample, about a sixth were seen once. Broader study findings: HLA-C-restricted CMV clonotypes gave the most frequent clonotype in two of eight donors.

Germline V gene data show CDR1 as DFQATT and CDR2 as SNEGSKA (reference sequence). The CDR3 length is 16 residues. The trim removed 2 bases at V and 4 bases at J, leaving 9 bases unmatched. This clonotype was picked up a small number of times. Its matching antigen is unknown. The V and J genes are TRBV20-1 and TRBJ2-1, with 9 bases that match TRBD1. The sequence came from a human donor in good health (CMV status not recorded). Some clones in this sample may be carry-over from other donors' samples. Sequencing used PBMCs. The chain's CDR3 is CSARTGTGWIYNEQFF. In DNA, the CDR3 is TGCAGTGCTAGAACCGGGACAGGGTGGATTTACAATGAGCAGTTCTTC.